The 27 T cell receptor beta chains in this list originate from one sample, sequenced in a study of early T cells in non-severe SARS-CoV-2 infection. TCRdb re-derived calls from the 5' RACE reads in MiXCR, one entry per CDR3 protein. The table lists 60,000 to 75,000 distinct CDR3 sequences, around 12% of them singletons. Sequencing was done on a sample of whole blood. Receptors were obtained from an adult who was a healthcare worker with PCR-confirmed SARS-CoV-2 infection or an uninfected control (not recorded which).

This clonotype was seen many times. This chain uses TRBV2 with TRBJ2-5; 11 bases are shared with TRBD2. This CDR3 comprises 18 residues. The V gene end was trimmed by 7 bases and the J gene end by 1 base; junction bases not matched to a gene: 14. Germline CDR1 and CDR2: SNHLY and FYNNEI. CDR3 DNA: TGTGCCAGCACCCGGGTTAGCGGGAGGGCCGGAAGCCAAGAGACCCAGTACTTC. This sequence encodes CASTRVSGRAGSQETQYF.

In this sample, this clonotype turned up many times. The genes are TRBV27 and TRBJ2-3, with 8 bases identical to TRBD1. Losses at the gene ends were 8 bases for V and 3 bases for J; bases not matched to a gene: 13. There are 16 residues in the CDR3. The germline CDR1 and CDR2 sequences are MNHEY and SMNVEV (reference sequence). CDR3: CASGRPGQDLTDTQYF. As DNA, the CDR3 is TGTGCCAGCGGGCGACCGGGACAGGACTTAACAGATACGCAGTATTTT.

This clonotype was seen at least ten times. The chain couples TRBV4-2 to TRBJ2-7; TRBD2 matches at 8 bases. This CDR3 has 13 residues. Germline V gene data show CDR1 as LGHNA and CDR2 as YNFKEQ. Losses at the gene ends were 4 bases for V and 5 bases for J; bases not matched to a gene: 4. CDR3 nucleotide sequence: TGTGCCAGCAGCCTCGAAGCGGGGGACGAGCAGTACTTC. Its protein is CASSLEAGDEQYF.

This clonotype was recorded many times. This sequence joins TRBV11-2 and TRBJ1-5; D gene unclear. The germline CDR1 and CDR2 sequences are SGHAT and FQNNGV. V lost 2 bases and J 6 bases, leaving 5 bases between the germline ends. The length of the CDR3 is 12 residues. CDR3 in DNA: TGTGCCAGCAGCTTACTCGGTCAGCCCCAGCATTTT. Its protein product is CASSLLGQPQHF. The full variable domain, rest sourced from reference TRBV11-2 and TRBJ1-5, is EAGVAQSPRYKIIEKRQSVAFWCNPISGHATLYWYQQILGQGPKLLIQFQNNGVVDDSQLPKDRFSAERLKGVDSTLKIQPAKLEDSAVYLCASSLLGQPQHFGDGTRLSIL.

This clonotype was recorded at least ten times. This chain uses TRBV20-1 with TRBJ2-3, with D hard to call. The CDR3 covers 14 residues. CDR1 is DFQATT, CDR2 SNEGSKA, per germline (reference sequence). V was clipped by 5 bases and J by 3 bases, with 15 bases between them. The CDR3 region has the DNA TGCAGTGCTCCCCCCCCCGTGGCGACAGATACGCAGTATTTT. Its translation is CSAPPPVATDTQYF.

The chain carries TRBV20-1 and TRBJ1-6; no clear D. Between the trimmed V and J ends, which lost 1 base and 7 bases, there was a span of 17 bases. The CDR3 extends over 16 amino acids. CDR1 and CDR2 from the germline V gene are DFQATT and SNEGSKA (reference sequence). The CDR3 DNA is TGCAGTGCTAGAGGAGCACCCCGGAGGCTGAATTCACCCCTCCACTTT. It encodes CSARGAPRRLNSPLHF.

This clonotype was found many times. This chain connects TRBV3-1 to TRBJ1-1, with 8 bases that match TRBD1. V was clipped by 6 bases and J by 3 bases; unmatched bases: 12. Per the germline V gene, CDR1 is LGHDT and CDR2 is YNNKEL (reference sequence). The CDR3 is 16 amino acids. The CDR3 here is CASRPFRQGRDTEAFF. The CDR3 DNA is TGTGCCAGCAGGCCCTTCCGACAGGGGAGGGACACTGAAGCTTTCTTT. Drawing the rest from reference TRBV3-1 and TRBJ1-1, the complete variable domain is DTAVSQTPKYLVTQMGNDKSIKCEQNLGHDTMYWYKQDSKKFLKIMFSYNNKELIINETVPNRFSPKSPDKAHLNLHINSLELGDSAVYFCASRPFRQGRDTEAFFGQGTRLTVV.

The V call is TRBV28, the J call TRBJ2-3; TRBD2 agrees at 7 bases. The germline V gene has CDR1 MDHEN and CDR2 SYDVKM. Trimming at V came to 3 bases and at J to 0 bases, leaving 12 bases not matched to a gene. The CDR3 sequence is 18 residues long. This chain's CDR3 is CASSFPGLVPSSTDTQYF. The CDR3 coding sequence is TGTGCCAGCAGTTTCCCCGGACTAGTCCCCTCTAGCACAGATACGCAGTATTTT.

Many counts were recorded for this clonotype. The gene calls are TRBV2 and TRBJ2-1; 12 bases match TRBD2. Germline V lookup: CDR1 SNHLY, CDR2 FYNNEI. With 9 bases clipped from V and 4 bases from J, the junction kept 7 bases outside the gene matches. The CDR3 runs 15 residues. The CDR3 is CASTGLAGGYNEQFF. CDR3 coding DNA: TGTGCCAGTACCGGGCTAGCGGGGGGGTACAATGAGCAGTTCTTC.

Here the CDR3 DNA reads TGTGCCAGCAGCCGCCAGGGGGGCTTGGGGGCAGATACGCAGTATTTT. Encoded protein: CASSRQGGLGADTQYF. The chain employs TRBV11-2 and TRBJ2-3, with a weak D call TRBD1 (7 bases). The CDR3 runs 16 residues. V was clipped by 5 bases and J by 4 bases, with 19 bases between them. Germline-derived CDR1 and CDR2 are SGHAT and FQNNGV.

There are many counts of this clonotype. The chain employs TRBV7-9 and TRBJ2-1, with 7 bases aligning to TRBD1. The CDR3 totals 19 residues. Germline CDR1 SEHNR, CDR2 FQNEAQ (reference sequence). Trimming removed 3 bases from V and 4 bases from J; junction bases left unmatched: 18. The chain's CDR3 is CASSLAPNRGSVGYNEQFF. CDR3 DNA sequence: TGTGCCAGCAGCTTGGCCCCGAACAGGGGTTCGGTCGGTTACAATGAGCAGTTCTTC. Combining the CDR3 with reference TRBV7-9 and TRBJ2-1 gives the whole variable domain DTGVSQNPRHKITKRGQNVTFRCDPISEHNRLYWYRQTLGQGPEFLTYFQNEAQLEKSRLLSDRFSAERPKGSFSTLEIQRTEQGDSAMYLCASSLAPNRGSVGYNEQFFGPGTRLTVL.

The V gene is TRBV12-3 or TRBV12-4, the J gene TRBJ1-2; the match to TRBD1 covers 10 bases. This CDR3 has 15 amino acids. J was trimmed by 8 bases and V by 3 bases; bases with no gene match: 9. This chain's CDR3 is CASSLGSGQGIGYTF. In nucleotides, the CDR3 is TGTGCCAGCAGTTTGGGATCGGGACAGGGGATAGGCTACACCTTC.

In its sample, this clonotype was seen a few times. CDR3 loop: CASIPWGVGETQYF. Written as DNA, the CDR3 is TGTGCCAGCATCCCTTGGGGGGTTGGAGAGACCCAGTACTTC. The V gene is TRBV5-5, the J gene TRBJ2-5; D is possibly TRBD2 (6 bases). CDR1 is SGHKS, CDR2 YYEKEE, per germline (reference sequence). CDR3 size: 14 residues. Trimming removed 6 bases at V and 4 bases at J, with 16 bases between. Supplemented by reference TRBV5-5 and TRBJ2-5, the full variable domain reads DAGVTQSPTHLIKTRGQQVTLRCSPISGHKSVSWYQQVLGQGPQFIFQYYEKEERGRGNFPDRFSARQFPNYSSELNVNALLLGDSALYLCASIPWGVGETQYFGPGTRLLVL.

This clonotype was recorded many times. The chain employs TRBV24-1 and TRBJ2-1; 7 bases map to TRBD2. Trimming removed 1 base from V and 7 bases from J; junction bases left unmatched: 18. From germline, CDR1 is KGHDR and CDR2 SFDVKD. The CDR3 spans 19 residues. DNA of the CDR3: TGTGCCACCAGTGATTTCGAAGCGGGACGGAAAAACCGGATAAATGAGCAGTTCTTC. Translated, it gives CATSDFEAGRKNRINEQFF.

This clonotype was observed at least ten times. The chain combines TRBV7-9 with TRBJ2-1; D perhaps matches TRBD2 (5 bases). This CDR3 contains 15 residues. Germline CDR1 reads SEHNR; CDR2 reads FQNEAQ (reference sequence). Trimming shortened V by 5 bases and J by 5 bases, and 16 bases separated the two germline ends. DNA of the CDR3: TGTGCCAGCAGCACCAAGGGAGTGTTTCACAATGAGCAGTTCTTC. Translated: CASSTKGVFHNEQFF.

This clonotype was detected ten times or more. The V call is TRBV2, the J call TRBJ2-1; 7 nucleotides agree with TRBD2. Germline values: CDR1 SNHLY, CDR2 FYNNEI. Unmatched junction bases numbered 4, after V lost 4 bases and J lost 4 bases. This CDR3 region has 14 residues. The CDR3 DNA reads TGTGCCAGCAGTGGACTAGCCGGGTACAATGAGCAGTTCTTC. Translated, it gives CASSGLAGYNEQFF.

J is TRBJ2-4 and V is TRBV12-3 or TRBV12-4; D not certain. The CDR3 runs 12 residues. Trimming shortened V by 3 bases and J by 8 bases, and 8 bases separated the two germline ends. This CDR3 reads CASSLGADIQYF. The CDR3 DNA follows: TGTGCCAGCAGTTTGGGTGCGGACATTCAGTACTTC.

This clonotype was detected ten times or more. This rearrangement joins TRBV4-1 to TRBJ2-1; D remains unclear. This CDR3 spans 12 amino acids. Germline lookup yields CDR1 MGHRA and CDR2 YSYEKL. Deletions cut 1 base from V and 11 bases from J, with 9 bases between. In nucleotides, the CDR3 is TGCGCCAGCAGCCAAGTGGTTGCTAAGCAGTTCTTC. It codes for CASSQVVAKQFF.

This clonotype was observed many times. The chain carries TRBV7-9 and TRBJ2-1; perhaps TRBD2 as D (6 bases). CDR3 size: 14 residues. The V gene's germline CDR1 is SEHNR and CDR2 FQNEAQ (reference sequence). Deletions cut 6 bases from V and 3 bases from J, with 12 bases between. CDR3 sequence: CASSRDLIYNEQFF. For the CDR3, the DNA is TGTGCCAGCAGTCGGGACTTAATCTACAATGAGCAGTTCTTC.

This clonotype was seen more than once but under ten times. This chain uses TRBV6-1 with TRBJ1-6, with D tentatively TRBD1 (5 bases). Between the trimmed V and J ends, which lost 6 bases and 14 bases, there was a span of 14 bases. Germline assignment: CDR1 MNHNS and CDR2 SASEGT. This CDR3 region has 12 residues. CDR3 amino acids: CASSAIKGALHF. The CDR3 DNA reads as TGTGCCAGCAGCGCCATTAAAGGGGCCCTCCACTTT.

This clonotype has just a few counts. This chain connects TRBV20-1 to TRBJ2-5; D gene ambiguous. V shed 3 bases and J shed 2 bases, with 7 bases lying between them. CDR3 length equals 12 residues. Germline V gives CDR1 DFQATT, CDR2 SNEGSKA (reference sequence). The chain's CDR3 is CSASVGQETQYF. CDR3 nucleotides: TGCAGTGCTAGTGTAGGGCAAGAGACCCAGTACTTC.

This clonotype was detected ten times or more. V and J are TRBV4-2 and TRBJ2-1, with TRBD2 matching 13 bases. The CDR3 runs 17 residues. Germline V gives CDR1 LGHNA, CDR2 YNFKEQ. Losses at the gene ends were 2 bases for V and 8 bases for J; bases not matched to a gene: 9. CDR3 loop: CASSQFPTSGGAYEQFF. The DNA of the CDR3 is TGTGCCAGCAGCCAATTCCCCACTAGCGGGGGGGCATATGAGCAGTTCTTC.

This chain uses TRBV10-1 with TRBJ1-3; the D gene is possibly TRBD1 (5 bases). V shed 9 bases and J shed 4 bases, with 19 bases lying between them. CDR1 is WNHNN and CDR2 is SYGVQD in the germline V gene (reference sequence). The CDR3 covers 15 residues. The CDR3 nucleotides are TGCGCCAGTCCCCCCAACAGGTCTAGGGGAAACACCATATATTTT. This gives the protein CASPPNRSRGNTIYF.

The V call is TRBV12-3 or TRBV12-4, the J call TRBJ2-5; maybe TRBD2 (7 bases). Trimming removed 6 bases from V and 5 bases from J, with 13 bases in between. The CDR3 sequence is 13 residues long. The CDR3, as DNA: TGTGCCAGCAGAAGGGGGGGCGGCGAGACCCAGTACTTC. As protein: CASRRGGGETQYF.

J is TRBJ2-1 and V is TRBV3-1; TRBD1 aligns across 8 bases. Trimming at V came to 1 base and at J to 7 bases, leaving 9 bases not matched to a gene. Germline assignment: CDR1 LGHDT and CDR2 YNNKEL (reference sequence). This CDR3 has 16 amino acids. CDR3 amino acids: CASSQAARGLGNEQFF. CDR3 nucleotide sequence: TGTGCCAGCAGCCAAGCCGCCAGGGGGCTTGGTAATGAGCAGTTCTTC.

This clonotype was seen ten or more times. This sequence joins TRBV14 and TRBJ1-2; D is unclear. V was pared by 5 bases and J by 8 bases, with 15 bases between. The CDR3 spans 13 residues. Per the germline V gene, CDR1 is SGHDN and CDR2 is FVKESK. Written as DNA, the CDR3 is TGTGCCAGCAGCGAAATCGACGGTCTCGGCTACACCTTC. Translating gives CASSEIDGLGYTF.

This clonotype was counted a few times. V gene TRBV10-3 combines with J gene TRBJ2-5, with 12 bases matching TRBD2. The CDR3 contains 13 residues. V gave up 10 bases and J gave up 5 bases; unmatched junction bases: 5. CDR1 is ENHRY and CDR2 is SYGVKD in the germline V gene. The CDR3 sequence: CATRTSGEETQYF. The CDR3 DNA reads as TGTGCCACCAGGACTAGCGGGGAGGAGACCCAGTACTTC.